Listed here is a single T cell receptor beta chain. Its antigen is still unknown. Per germline, CDR1 SNHLY and CDR2 FYNNEI. The CDR3 covers 17 residues. V shed 7 bases, J shed 0 bases, and the junction held 12 bases outside the gene matches. This sample is part of a study of T cell responses to AZD1222 COVID-19 vaccine. Measured with immunoSEQ multiplex PCR; TCRdb has only the in-frame clones, and not every one. The sample shows 87,000 or so clones, about 89% of them seen only once. Study-wide results and limits: Repertoire sampling occurred only after the peak T cell response. White British donors predominated, females outnumbered males, and clonal diversity was possibly underestimated. Vaccine-associated CD4 TCRs spanned spike, dominant at 160-218 and 743-854.

This rearrangement joins TRBV2 to TRBJ1-2; 9 positions match TRBD1. The receptor was isolated from an adult in good health. Sequenced here: peripheral blood, sampled on day 0 of AZD1222 vaccination. CDR3 nucleotides: TGTGCCAGCATGCTACCGGGACAGGGAATAGCTAACTATGGCTACACCTTC. This translates into CASMLPGQGIANYGYTF. Looking up the rest from reference TRBV2 and TRBJ1-2 gives the full variable domain: EPEVTQTPSHQVTQMGQEVILRCVPISNHLYFYWYRQILGQKVEFLVSFYNNEISEKSEIFDDQFSVERPDGSNFTLKIRSTKLEDSAMYFCASMLPGQGIANYGYTFGSGTRLTVV.